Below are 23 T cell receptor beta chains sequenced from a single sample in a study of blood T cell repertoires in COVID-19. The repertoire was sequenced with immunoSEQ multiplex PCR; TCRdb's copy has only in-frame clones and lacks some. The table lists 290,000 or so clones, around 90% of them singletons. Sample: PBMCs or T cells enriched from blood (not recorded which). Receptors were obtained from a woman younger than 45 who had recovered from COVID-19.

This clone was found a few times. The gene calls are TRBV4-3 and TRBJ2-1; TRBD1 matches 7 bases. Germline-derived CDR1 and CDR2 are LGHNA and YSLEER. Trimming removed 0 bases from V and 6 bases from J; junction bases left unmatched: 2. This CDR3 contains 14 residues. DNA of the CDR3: TGCGCCAGCAGCCAAGATAACAGGGGCAATGAGCAGTTCTTC. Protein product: CASSQDNRGNEQFF.

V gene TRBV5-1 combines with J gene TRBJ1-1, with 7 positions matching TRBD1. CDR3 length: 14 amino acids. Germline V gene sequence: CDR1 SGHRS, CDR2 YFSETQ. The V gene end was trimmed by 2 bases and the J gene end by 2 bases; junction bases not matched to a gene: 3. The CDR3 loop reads CASSLRTGNTEAFF. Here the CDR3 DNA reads TGCGCCAGCAGCTTAAGGACAGGCAACACTGAAGCTTTCTTT.

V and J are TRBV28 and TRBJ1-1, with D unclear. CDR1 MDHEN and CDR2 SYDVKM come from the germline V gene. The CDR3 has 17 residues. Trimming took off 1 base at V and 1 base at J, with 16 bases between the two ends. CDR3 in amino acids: CASSLFLPKRENTEAFF. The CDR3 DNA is TGTGCCAGCAGTTTATTTCTACCAAAGAGAGAGAACACTGAAGCTTTCTTT.

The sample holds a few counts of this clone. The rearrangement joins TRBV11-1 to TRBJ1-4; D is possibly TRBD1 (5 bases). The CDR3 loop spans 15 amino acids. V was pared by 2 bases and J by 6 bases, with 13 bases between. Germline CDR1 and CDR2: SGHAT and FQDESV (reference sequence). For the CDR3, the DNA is TGTGCCAGCAGCTTACCCAGGGCACGGGATGAAAAACTGTTTTTT. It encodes CASSLPRARDEKLFF.

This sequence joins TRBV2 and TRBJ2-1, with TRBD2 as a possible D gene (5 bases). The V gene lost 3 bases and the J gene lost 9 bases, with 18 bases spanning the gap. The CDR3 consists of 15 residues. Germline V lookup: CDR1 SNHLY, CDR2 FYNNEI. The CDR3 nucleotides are TGTGCCAGCAGTGACGGGGTAAACCGATGGGGTGAGCAGTTCTTC. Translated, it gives CASSDGVNRWGEQFF.

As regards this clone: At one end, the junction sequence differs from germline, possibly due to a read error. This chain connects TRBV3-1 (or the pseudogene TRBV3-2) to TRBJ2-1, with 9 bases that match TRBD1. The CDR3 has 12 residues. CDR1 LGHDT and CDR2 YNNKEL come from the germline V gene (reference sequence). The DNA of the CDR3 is TGTGCCAGCAGCCACAGACAGGGGGTTATGGTCTTC. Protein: CASSHRQGVMVF.

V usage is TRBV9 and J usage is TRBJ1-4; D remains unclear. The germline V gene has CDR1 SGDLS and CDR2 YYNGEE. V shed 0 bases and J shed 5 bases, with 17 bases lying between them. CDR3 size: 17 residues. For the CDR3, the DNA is TGTGCCAGCAGCGTAGCTACTGGACGGACGGGAAATGAAAAACTGTTTTTT. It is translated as CASSVATGRTGNEKLFF.

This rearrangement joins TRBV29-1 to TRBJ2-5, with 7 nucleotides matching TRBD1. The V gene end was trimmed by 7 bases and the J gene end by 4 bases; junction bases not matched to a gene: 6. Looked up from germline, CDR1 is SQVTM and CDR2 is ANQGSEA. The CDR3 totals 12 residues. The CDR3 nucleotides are TGCAGCGCCAGGACAGGCCTAGAGACCCAGTACTTC. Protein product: CSARTGLETQYF. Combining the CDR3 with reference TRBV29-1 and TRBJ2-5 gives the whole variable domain SAVISQKPSRDICQRGTSLTIQCQVDSQVTMMFWYRQQPGQSLTLIATANQGSEATYESGFVIDKFPISRPNLTFSTLTVSNMSPEDSSIYLCSARTGLETQYFGPGTRLLVL.

In nucleotides, the CDR3 is TGTGCCAGCAGCCGTCTAGCGGGAGGGCCGGATGAGCAGTTCTTC. Its translation: CASSRLAGGPDEQFF. The chain links TRBV6-5 to TRBJ2-1, with TRBD2 matching over 12 bases. This CDR3 spans 15 amino acids. V lost 6 bases to trimming and J lost 8 bases; unmatched junction nucleotides: 8. CDR1 MNHEY and CDR2 SVGAGI come from the germline V gene.

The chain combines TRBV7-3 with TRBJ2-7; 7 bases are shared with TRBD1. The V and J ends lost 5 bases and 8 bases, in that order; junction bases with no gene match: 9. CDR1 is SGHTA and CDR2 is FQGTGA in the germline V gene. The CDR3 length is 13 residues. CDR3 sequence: CASSDSRQGQQYF. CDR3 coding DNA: TGTGCCAGCAGCGATAGCCGACAGGGTCAGCAGTACTTC.

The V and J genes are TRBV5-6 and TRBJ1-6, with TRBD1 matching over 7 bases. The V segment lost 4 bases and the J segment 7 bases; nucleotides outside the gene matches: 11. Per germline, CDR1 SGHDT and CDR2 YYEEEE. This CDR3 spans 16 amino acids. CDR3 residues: CASSPDRNFRNSPLHF. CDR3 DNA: TGTGCCAGCAGCCCGGACAGGAACTTTAGGAATTCACCCCTCCACTTT. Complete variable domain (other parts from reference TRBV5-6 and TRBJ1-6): DAGVTQSPTHLIKTRGQQVTLRCSPKSGHDTVSWYQQALGQGPQFIFQYYEEEERQRGNFPDRFSGHQFPNYSSELNVNALLLGDSALYLCASSPDRNFRNSPLHFGNGTRLTVT.

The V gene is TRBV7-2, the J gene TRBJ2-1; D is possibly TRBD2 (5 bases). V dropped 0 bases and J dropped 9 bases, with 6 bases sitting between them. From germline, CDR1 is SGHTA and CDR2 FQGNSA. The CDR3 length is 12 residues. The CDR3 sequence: CASSLAGSEQFF. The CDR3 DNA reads TGTGCCAGCAGCTTAGCGGGGAGTGAGCAGTTCTTC. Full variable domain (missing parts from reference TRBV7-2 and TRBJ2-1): GAGVSQSPSNKVTEKGKDVELRCDPISGHTALYWYRQSLGQGLEFLIYFQGNSAPDKSGLPSDRFSAERTGGSVSTLTIQRTQQEDSAVYLCASSLAGSEQFFGPGTRLTVL.

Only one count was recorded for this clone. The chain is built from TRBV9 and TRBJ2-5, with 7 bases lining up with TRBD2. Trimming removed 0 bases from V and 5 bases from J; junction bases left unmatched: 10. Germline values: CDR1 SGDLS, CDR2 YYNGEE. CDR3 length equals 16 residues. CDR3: CASSVAGAGVYETQYF. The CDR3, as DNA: TGTGCCAGCAGCGTAGCTGGGGCGGGAGTATATGAGACCCAGTACTTC.

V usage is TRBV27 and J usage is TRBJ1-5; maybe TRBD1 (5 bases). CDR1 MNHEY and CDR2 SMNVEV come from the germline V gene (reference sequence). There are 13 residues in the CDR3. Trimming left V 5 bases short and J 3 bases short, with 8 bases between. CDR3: CASSPRANQPQHF. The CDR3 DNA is TGTGCCAGCAGTCCCAGGGCCAATCAGCCCCAGCATTTT.

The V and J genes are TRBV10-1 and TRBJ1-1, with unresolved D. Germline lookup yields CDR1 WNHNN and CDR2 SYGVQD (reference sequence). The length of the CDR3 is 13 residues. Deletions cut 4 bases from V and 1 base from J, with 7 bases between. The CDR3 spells CASSAPGNTEAFF. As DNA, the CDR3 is TGCGCCAGCAGTGCTCCGGGGAACACTGAAGCTTTCTTT.

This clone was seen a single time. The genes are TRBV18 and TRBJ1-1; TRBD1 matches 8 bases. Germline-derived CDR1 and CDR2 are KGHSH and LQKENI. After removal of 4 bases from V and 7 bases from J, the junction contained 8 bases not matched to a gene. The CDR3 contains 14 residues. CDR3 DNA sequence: TGTGCCAGCTCACTTACAGCCGGGACAGGTGAAGCTTTCTTT. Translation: CASSLTAGTGEAFF.

In DNA form, the CDR3 reads TGTGCCAGCAGCCAAGCCCGTTCTAGCGTCACCGGGGAGCTGTTTTTT. This gives the protein CASSQARSSVTGELFF. The rearrangement links TRBV5-4 to TRBJ2-2, with D perhaps matching TRBD2 (6 bases). There are 16 residues in the CDR3. Germline-derived CDR1 and CDR2 are SGHNT and YYREEE (reference sequence). V lost 4 bases to trimming and J lost 4 bases, with 17 bases between them.

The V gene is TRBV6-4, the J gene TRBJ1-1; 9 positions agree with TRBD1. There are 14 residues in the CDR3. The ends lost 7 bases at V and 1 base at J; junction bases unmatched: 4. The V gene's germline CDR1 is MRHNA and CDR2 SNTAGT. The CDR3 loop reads CASKPGQGNTEAFF. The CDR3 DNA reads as TGTGCCAGCAAACCGGGACAGGGGAACACTGAAGCTTTCTTT.

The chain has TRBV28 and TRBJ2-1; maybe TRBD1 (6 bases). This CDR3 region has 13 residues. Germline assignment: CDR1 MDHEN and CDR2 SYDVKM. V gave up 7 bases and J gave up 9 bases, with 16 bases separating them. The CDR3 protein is CASIGGVWGEQFF. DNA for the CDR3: TGTGCCAGCATAGGGGGAGTCTGGGGTGAGCAGTTCTTC.

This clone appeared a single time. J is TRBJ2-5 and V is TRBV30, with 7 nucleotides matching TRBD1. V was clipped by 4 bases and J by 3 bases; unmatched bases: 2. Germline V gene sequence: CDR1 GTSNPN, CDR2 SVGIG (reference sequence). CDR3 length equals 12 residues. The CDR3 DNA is TGTGCCTGGACAACAGGGGAAGAGACCCAGTACTTC. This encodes CAWTTGEETQYF.

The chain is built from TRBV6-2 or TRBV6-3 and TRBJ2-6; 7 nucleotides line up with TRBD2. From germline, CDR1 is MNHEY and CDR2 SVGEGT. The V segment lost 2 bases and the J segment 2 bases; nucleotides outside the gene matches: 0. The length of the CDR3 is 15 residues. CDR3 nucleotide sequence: TGTGCCAGCAGTTACGGGGGGGCTGGGGCCAACGTCCTGACTTTC. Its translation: CASSYGGAGANVLTF.

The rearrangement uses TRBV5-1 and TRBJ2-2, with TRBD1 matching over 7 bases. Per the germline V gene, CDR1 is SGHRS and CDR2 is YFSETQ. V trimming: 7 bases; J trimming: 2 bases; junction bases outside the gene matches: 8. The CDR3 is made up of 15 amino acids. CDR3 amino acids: CASSAGTDNTGELFF. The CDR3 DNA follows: TGCGCCAGCTCAGCCGGGACAGACAACACCGGGGAGCTGTTTTTT.

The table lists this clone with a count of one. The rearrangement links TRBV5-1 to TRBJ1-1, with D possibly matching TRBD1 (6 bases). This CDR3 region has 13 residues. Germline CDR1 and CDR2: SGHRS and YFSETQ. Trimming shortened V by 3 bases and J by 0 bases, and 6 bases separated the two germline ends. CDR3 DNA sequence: TGCGCCAGCAGCTGGACAGTGAACACTGAAGCTTTCTTT. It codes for CASSWTVNTEAFF.